This T cell receptor beta chain appears in the sequencing data of a study of cytomegalovirus exposure and HLA in healthy donors. Study findings and constraints: It was likely that a cluster of highly shared sequence variants was a sequencing artifact.

The germline V gene encodes CDR1 SEHNR and CDR2 FQNEAQ (reference sequence). The CDR3 is made up of 14 amino acids. The V and J ends lost 5 bases and 0 bases respectively, with 8 bases between them. PCR used 60 Vbeta primers and 13 Jbeta primers. Measured with immunoSEQ multiplex PCR; TCRdb has only the in-frame clones, and not every one. The sample carries 250,000 or so clones, 92% recorded once. With regard to this clone: The antigen is not known.

Sequencing was done on a sample of PBMCs. The chain has TRBV7-9 and TRBJ1-3; D possibly corresponds to TRBD1 (5 bases). The receptor was derived from a girl between 2 and 10 years old in good health and CMV-seronegative. CDR3: CASSAGGSGNTIYF. The DNA of the CDR3 is TGTGCCAGCAGCGCCGGGGGCTCTGGAAACACCATATATTTT.